The subject of this entry is one T cell receptor beta chain. The V and J ends lost 7 bases and 3 bases respectively, with 12 bases between them. The CDR3 is made up of 13 amino acids. The germline CDR1 and CDR2 sequences are SNHLY and FYNNEI. Profiling relied on immunoSEQ multiplex PCR, and the TCRdb table lists in-frame clones only, not all of them. The sample carries 30,000 or so clones, roughly 60% recorded once. This specimen comes from a study of cytotoxic CD8 clonotypes in ibrutinib-treated CLL. Across the study: Timing of response sample collection was a median around 13 months after treatment start, with a range of 6 to 36.

This sequence was found in a human donor with chronic lymphocytic leukemia. V usage is TRBV2 and J usage is TRBJ1-1; D gene unclear. The sample in question was PBMCs, obtained before ibrutinib treatment. Here the CDR3 DNA reads TGTGCCAGCATCGGGTGGGAGGACACTGAAGCTTTCTTT. The encoded protein is CASIGWEDTEAFF.